Listed below are T cell receptor beta chains from one sample, sequenced in a study of T cells in Graves' hyperthyroidism and ophthalmopathy. A single record per CDR3 protein comes from TCRdb applying MiXCR to the multiplex PCR reads. The data contain around 450,000 distinct CDR3 sequences, roughly 13% of them singletons. Sequenced: blood. Source of these receptors: a woman aged 18-35 years with Graves' hyperthyroidism. Each CDR3 is given with its conserved first and last residue. The D gene is left open where the match is weak. The size entry is marked missing in some rows and otherwise reads once, few, many or a size class.

clone size	D gene	J gene	V gene	CDR3 DNA	CDR3 protein
few	.	TRBJ1-3	TRBV5-1	TGCGCCAGCAGCTTGGACCGGTGGGGAAACACCATATATTTT	CASSLDRWGNTIYF
many	.	TRBJ2-7	TRBV2	TGTGCCAGCAGTGTTAAGAGGGCCTACGAGCAGTACTTC	CASSVKRAYEQYF
many	.	TRBJ2-7	TRBV7-7	TGTGCTAGCAGCCTAGGCCCCGAGGCCTCCTACGAGCAGTACTTC	CASSLGPEASYEQYF
.	TRBD1	TRBJ1-6	TRBV6-5	TGTGCCAGCAGTTACTCTCTGACAGGGAGCTCCTATGATTCACCCCTCCACTTT	CASSYSLTGSSYDSPLHF
many	.	TRBJ1-4	TRBV27	TGTGCCAGCAGTTTGTGGCAGGGAGGTGAAAAACTGTTTTTT	CASSLWQGGEKLFF
many	.	TRBJ1-1	TRBV10-3	TGTGCCATCAGTGAACTGCCTGGGAACACTGAAGCTTTCTTT	CAISELPGNTEAFF
few	.	TRBJ2-1	TRBV11-2	TGTGCCAGCAGCCCGGACCCGTCACCCTACAATGAGCAGTTCTTC	CASSPDPSPYNEQFF
.	.	TRBJ2-5	TRBV9	TGTGCCAGCAGCGTAGAGACATCCGGGACCCAGTACTTC	CASSVETSGTQYF
many	.	TRBJ1-1	TRBV30	TGTGCCTGGAGTCCCCTTGACACTGAAGCTTTCTTT	CAWSPLDTEAFF
many	.	TRBJ2-1	TRBV5-1	TGCGCCAGCAGCCAAGCGAGGGCAAACAATGAGCAGTTCTTC	CASSQARANNEQFF
.	.	TRBJ2-5	TRBV5-8	TGTGCCAGCAGCCGATTCGGAGCGTACCAAGAGACCCAGTACTTC	CASSRFGAYQETQYF
many	TRBD2	TRBJ2-1	TRBV5-1	TGCGCCAGCAGCTTGAAGCCTAGCGGGATGGGGAACAATGAGCAGTTCTTC	CASSLKPSGMGNNEQFF
many	TRBD1	TRBJ1-1	TRBV12-3/TRBV12-4	TGTGCCAGCAGCCCCTCAGGGGGGGCCACTGAAGCTTTCTTT	CASSPSGGATEAFF
many	TRBD1	TRBJ2-1	TRBV18	TGTGCCAGCTCACCCGGGACAGGGTCCTACAATGAGCAGTTCTTC	CASSPGTGSYNEQFF
few	.	TRBJ1-1	TRBV5-1	TGCGCCAGCAGCGAATTCGAATCAGGCACTGAAGCTTTCTTT	CASSEFESGTEAFF
many	TRBD1	TRBJ2-1	TRBV20-1	TGCAGTGCTCGGACAGGGGGCTTGACGGGTGTGAGGCTCAATGAGCAGTTCTTC	CSARTGGLTGVRLNEQFF
few	.	TRBJ2-6	TRBV5-1	TGCGCCAGCAAAGGGAGCTCTGGGGCCAACGTCCTGACTTTC	CASKGSSGANVLTF
few	TRBD2	TRBJ2-7	TRBV6-4	TGTGCCAGCAGTGAAGCGGGGGTGTGGGAGCAGTACTTC	CASSEAGVWEQYF
many	.	TRBJ2-3	TRBV12-3/TRBV12-4	TGTGCCAGCGGGATTGCAGATACGCAGTATTTT	CASGIADTQYF
many	.	TRBJ2-3	TRBV7-3	TGTGCCAGCAGCTTAATGGGCGGGATGAACACAGATACGCAGTATTTT	CASSLMGGMNTDTQYF
.	TRBD1	TRBJ2-3	TRBV19	TGTGCCAGTAGGGACTGGACAGGGGATTACGATACGCAGTATTTT	CASRDWTGDYDTQYF
many	.	TRBJ1-2	TRBV12-3/TRBV12-4	TGTGCCAGCAGTCCCACGCCCGACAGACGCTACACCTTC	CASSPTPDRRYTF
.	TRBD1	TRBJ2-2	TRBV6-2/TRBV6-3	TGTGCCAGCAGTGCCCACAGGGGGACCGGGGAGCTGTTTTTT	CASSAHRGTGELFF
many	TRBD2	TRBJ2-7	TRBV7-9	TGTGCCAGCAGCCTGGAGCGGGGGGGCTACGAGCAGTACTTC	CASSLERGGYEQYF
.	.	TRBJ2-2	TRBV19	TGTGCCAGTAGGGAGCCGGGGCCCGCGAACACCGGGGAGCTGTTTTTT	CASREPGPANTGELFF
many	.	TRBJ1-6	TRBV27	TGTGCCAGCAGTTCAATCCGTCAGGGTGGTGTAAGTTCACCCCTCCACTTT	CASSSIRQGGVSSPLHF
many	TRBD1	TRBJ1-1	TRBV6-1	TGTGCCAGCCTTAAAGCTACAGGGGTGGGGGTCACTGAAGCTTTCTTT	CASLKATGVGVTEAFF
.	TRBD2	TRBJ2-5	TRBV10-2	TGCGCCAGCCAGACCGGGACTAGCGGGATTTTACAAGAGACCCAGTACTTC	CASQTGTSGILQETQYF
many	TRBD2	TRBJ2-1	TRBV4-1	TGCGCCAGCACCTTACTAGCGGACTCCTACAATGAGCAGTTCTTC	CASTLLADSYNEQFF
many	TRBD2	TRBJ2-1	TRBV7-9	TGTGCCAGCAGCTTAGCGGGACTAGCGTACAATGAGCAGTTCTTC	CASSLAGLAYNEQFF
.	.	TRBJ1-2	TRBV10-3	TGTGCCATCAGTGAGTCGAGGTTGACAGCTTCGGATGGCTACACCTTC	CAISESRLTASDGYTF
many	TRBD2	TRBJ2-3	TRBV28	TGTGCCAGCAGTTCCCCTCCTAAGACTAGCGGATATCCCCCAGATACGCAGTATTTT	CASSSPPKTSGYPPDTQYF
many	TRBD1	TRBJ2-3	TRBV7-6	TGTGCCAGCAGCGAGGACAGGGAATGGAGCACAGATACGCAGTATTTT	CASSEDREWSTDTQYF
many	.	TRBJ1-3	TRBV28	TGTGCCAGCAGGAGTCAGGGGTACTCTGGAAACACCATATATTTT	CASRSQGYSGNTIYF
many	TRBD1	TRBJ2-3	TRBV18	TGTGCCAGCTCACCCGACAGGGGCGCAGATACGCAGTATTTT	CASSPDRGADTQYF
many	TRBD1	TRBJ2-7	TRBV5-1	TGCGCCAGCAGACCCGGGACAGGATACTACGAGCAGTACTTC	CASRPGTGYYEQYF
many	.	TRBJ2-7	TRBV6-2/TRBV6-3	TGTGCCAGCAGTTACCGCCAAGCGAGTCAGCCTGAGCAGTACTTC	CASSYRQASQPEQYF
few	.	TRBJ2-1	TRBV29-1	TGCAGCGTTGAGGGGTTAGCAGCACGAAGTGCCTTTCAGTTCTTC	CSVEGLAARSAFQFF
.	TRBD2	TRBJ2-5	TRBV6-2/TRBV6-3	TGTGCCAGCAGATCAGCGGGAGGGCCACGGGAGACCCAGTACTTC	CASRSAGGPRETQYF
many	TRBD2	TRBJ2-7	TRBV20-1	TGCAGTGCTAGACAATACTGGACTAGCGGGTACGAGCAGTACTTC	CSARQYWTSGYEQYF
many	.	TRBJ1-1	TRBV6-1	TGTGCCAGCAGTGACCAGGGTATTGAAGCTTTCTTT	CASSDQGIEAFF
many	.	TRBJ2-7	TRBV5-1	TGCGCCAGCAGCCCCGGGACCATGGGCGAGCAGTACTTC	CASSPGTMGEQYF
few	TRBD2	TRBJ2-4	TRBV2	TGTGCCAGCATCCCCGTCGAAATAACTAGCGGGGGGGATATGAACATTCAGTACTTC	CASIPVEITSGGDMNIQYF
many	.	TRBJ2-3	TRBV27	TGTGCCAGCAGTTTAGAGGGCGGGGCAGATACGCAGTATTTT	CASSLEGGADTQYF
few	TRBD2	TRBJ2-1	TRBV9	TGTGCCAGCAGCACTAGCGGGAGGGCCGGGCATGAGCAGTTCTTC	CASSTSGRAGHEQFF
few	TRBD1	TRBJ1-5	TRBV6-5	TGTGCCAGCAGTTACCTTCGGGGACAGCTTAGCAATCAGCCCCAGCATTTT	CASSYLRGQLSNQPQHF